This note documents a single TCR beta chain sequence. This sample is part of a study of blood T cell repertoires in COVID-19. Study context: Some COVID-19 samples were acute and others convalescent; all came from the United States, Italy and Spain.

Between the trimmed V and J ends, which lost 2 bases and 2 bases, there was a span of 10 bases. Germline assignment: CDR1 LGHNT and CDR2 FRNRAP. This CDR3 is 14 amino acids long. Original handling: Reference gene primers were amplified, and this amplification served to estimate nucleated cell counts. Clones were sequenced by immunoSEQ multiplex PCR, and TCRdb holds only the in-frame ones, with some missing. D and trimming come from the DNA, and the V and J calls and clone size come from that table. The top ten clones hold under 30% of a sample with 55,000 to 75,000 clones, 70% to 85% of them seen once.

The V and J genes are TRBV12-5 and TRBJ2-7; D is uncertain. This clonotype was sampled from an older man with acute or convalescent COVID-19. The sequenced sample consisted of peripheral blood. The CDR3 reads CASGLLKTPYEQYF. Here the CDR3 DNA reads TGTGCTAGTGGTTTGCTTAAAACACCCTACGAGCAGTACTTC.